The rows below give T cell receptor beta chains drawn from one sample of a study of OX40 agonist ivuxolimab in advanced cancers. Repertoires were generated with immunoSEQ multiplex PCR, while TCRdb's copy carries only in-frame clones and drops some. The data hold 25,000 to 35,000 clones, with around four fifths observed a single time. The sample in question was CD4+ or CD8+ T cells sorted from blood, obtained in a trial of the OX40 agonist ivuxolimab. All receptors derive from an adult with an advanced solid tumor such as melanoma, head and neck, liver or kidney cancer. The CDR3 runs from the conserved cysteine through the conserved F or W. The D gene is left open where the match is weak. Only some rows state a clone size, as once, few, many or a class for expanded clones.

J gene	clone size	V gene	D gene	CDR3 DNA	CDR3 protein
TRBJ1-3	NA	TRBV4-3	TRBD1	TGCGCCAGCAGCCCCGGGACAGGGCTCAACACCATATATTTT	CASSPGTGLNTIYF
TRBJ2-1	NA	TRBV19	TRBD2	TGTGCCAGTAGTCCCCACCGGGGGGTGTCCTACAATGAGCAGTTCTTC	CASSPHRGVSYNEQFF
TRBJ2-2	NA	TRBV11-2	TRBD1	TGTGCCAGCAGCCTTACGACAGGGACGAACACCGGGGAGCTGTTTTTT	CASSLTTGTNTGELFF
TRBJ2-3	few	TRBV11-1	TRBD2	TGTGCCAGCAGCGGGACTAGCGGGGTCACAGATACGCAGTATTTT	CASSGTSGVTDTQYF
TRBJ2-1	NA	TRBV6-5	NA	TGTGCCAGCAGTTATGGACAGTCCAATGAGCAGTTCTTC	CASSYGQSNEQFF
TRBJ1-1	NA	TRBV4-3	NA	TGCGCCAGCAGCCCCCTGGGCGGGGAGGGCACTGAAGCTTTCTTT	CASSPLGGEGTEAFF
TRBJ2-2	NA	TRBV9	TRBD2	TGTGCCAGCAGCATTAGCGGGGGCGCGAACACCGGGGAGCTGTTTTTT	CASSISGGANTGELFF
TRBJ1-2	NA	TRBV19	NA	TGTGCCAGTAGTATGTATGGGGGCGTCTGGCCCTATGGCTACACCTTC	CASSMYGGVWPYGYTF
TRBJ1-1	few	TRBV25-1	NA	TGTGCCAGCAGTTTCCGGGACACGGGACTCACTGAAGCTTTCTTT	CASSFRDTGLTEAFF
TRBJ2-1	once	TRBV6-5	NA	TGTGCCAGCAGTTCGTTCCCGGCGGATGAGCAGTTCTTC	CASSSFPADEQFF
TRBJ1-4	NA	TRBV5-6	NA	TGTGCCAGCAGCTTGGGGGGGGATGAAAAACTGTTTTTT	CASSLGGDEKLFF
TRBJ2-7	NA	TRBV6-6	TRBD1	TGTGCCAGCAGCAGGGGGCAGGGGGCCTACGAGCAGTACTTC	CASSRGQGAYEQYF
TRBJ1-1	NA	TRBV11-1	TRBD1	TGTGCCAGCAGCCCCGGGACAGCGGCTGAAGCTTTCTTT	CASSPGTAAEAFF
TRBJ2-7	once	TRBV30	NA	TGTGCCTGGAGTGTTGGCCTCCGGGACATCTTCTACGAGCAGTACTTC	CAWSVGLRDIFYEQYF